This entry features one T cell receptor beta chain sequence. Method: immunoSEQ multiplex PCR; TCRdb's copy keeps in-frame clones and lacks some. The sample holds about 89,000 clones; just under 95% are singletons and the top ten take roughly 0.24%. The data derive from a study of technical replicates of blood from a few donors. Unmatched junction bases numbered 11, after V lost 4 bases and J lost 3 bases. Germline CDR1 and CDR2: KGHSH and LQKENI. CDR3 length: 17 residues. Sequencing was done on a sample of T cells isolated from PBMCs. The genes are TRBV18 and TRBJ1-3; 8 bases are a match to TRBD1. This TCR came from a human donor in good health. The CDR3 DNA is TGTGCCAGCTCACAACAACCTACAGGGGGATTTGGAAACACCATATATTTT. Translation gives CASSQQPTGGFGNTIYF.